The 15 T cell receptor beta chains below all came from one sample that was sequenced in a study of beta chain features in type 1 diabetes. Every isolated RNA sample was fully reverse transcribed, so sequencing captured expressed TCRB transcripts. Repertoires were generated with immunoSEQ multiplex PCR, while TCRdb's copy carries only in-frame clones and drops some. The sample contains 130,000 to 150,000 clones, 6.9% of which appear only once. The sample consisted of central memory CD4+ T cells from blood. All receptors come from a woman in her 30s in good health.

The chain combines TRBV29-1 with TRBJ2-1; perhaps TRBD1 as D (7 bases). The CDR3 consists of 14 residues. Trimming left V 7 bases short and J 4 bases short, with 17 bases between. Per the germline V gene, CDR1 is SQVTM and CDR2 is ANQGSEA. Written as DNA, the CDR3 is TGCAGCGCCCTAGGAGGGGGCAGGTACAATGAGCAGTTCTTC. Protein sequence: CSALGGGRYNEQFF.

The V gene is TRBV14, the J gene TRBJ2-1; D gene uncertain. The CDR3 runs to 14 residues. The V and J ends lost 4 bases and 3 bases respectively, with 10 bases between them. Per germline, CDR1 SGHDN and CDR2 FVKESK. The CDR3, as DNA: TGTGCCAGCAGCCCCGTGCGTCGCTACAATGAGCAGTTCTTC. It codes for CASSPVRRYNEQFF. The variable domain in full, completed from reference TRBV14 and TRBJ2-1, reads EAGVTQFPSHSVIEKGQTVTLRCDPISGHDNLYWYRRVMGKEIKFLLHFVKESKQDESGMPNNRFLAERTGGTYSTLKVQPAELEDSGVYFCASSPVRRYNEQFFGPGTRLTVL.

CDR3 DNA: TGTGCCAGCAAGGGACAGAGCAATCAGCCCCAGCATTTT. It translates to CASKGQSNQPQHF. J is TRBJ1-5 and V is TRBV6-1; 7 positions match TRBD1. Germline CDR1 is MNHNS and CDR2 is SASEGT. The ends lost 7 bases at V and 1 base at J; junction bases unmatched: 1. CDR3 size: 13 residues.

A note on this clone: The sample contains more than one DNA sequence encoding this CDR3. As DNA, the CDR3 is TGTGCCAGCAGCTGGGGACAGGGTTGGACTGAAGCTTTCTTT. This encodes CASSWGQGWTEAFF. This rearrangement joins TRBV5-6 to TRBJ1-1; 9 nucleotides line up with TRBD1. This CDR3 spans 14 amino acids. The V segment lost 3 bases and the J segment 5 bases; nucleotides outside the gene matches: 5. Germline loops: CDR1 SGHDT, CDR2 YYEEEE.

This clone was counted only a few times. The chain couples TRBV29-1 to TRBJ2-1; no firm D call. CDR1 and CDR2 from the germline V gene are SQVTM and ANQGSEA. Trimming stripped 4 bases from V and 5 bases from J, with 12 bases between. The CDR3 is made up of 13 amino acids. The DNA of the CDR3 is TGCAGCGTTGGGCCAGGCCAAAACAATGAGCAGTTCTTC. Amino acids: CSVGPGQNNEQFF.

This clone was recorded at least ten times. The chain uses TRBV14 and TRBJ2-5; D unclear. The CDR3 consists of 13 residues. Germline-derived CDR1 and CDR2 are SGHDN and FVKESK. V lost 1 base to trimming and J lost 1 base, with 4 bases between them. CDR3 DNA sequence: TGTGCCAGCAGCCAAGGGCCCCAAGAGACCCAGTACTTC. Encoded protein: CASSQGPQETQYF.

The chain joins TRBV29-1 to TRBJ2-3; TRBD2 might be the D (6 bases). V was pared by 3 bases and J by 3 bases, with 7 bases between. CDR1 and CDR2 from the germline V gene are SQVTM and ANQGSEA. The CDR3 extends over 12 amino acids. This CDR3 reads CSVDGGTDTQYF. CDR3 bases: TGCAGCGTTGATGGGGGGACAGATACGCAGTATTTT.

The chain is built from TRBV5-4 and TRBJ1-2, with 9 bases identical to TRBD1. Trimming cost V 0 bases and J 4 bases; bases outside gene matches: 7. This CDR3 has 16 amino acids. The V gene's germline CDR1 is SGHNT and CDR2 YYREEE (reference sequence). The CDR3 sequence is CASSLDPTGGVYGYTF. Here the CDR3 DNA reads TGTGCCAGCAGCTTGGACCCCACAGGGGGCGTCTATGGCTACACCTTC.

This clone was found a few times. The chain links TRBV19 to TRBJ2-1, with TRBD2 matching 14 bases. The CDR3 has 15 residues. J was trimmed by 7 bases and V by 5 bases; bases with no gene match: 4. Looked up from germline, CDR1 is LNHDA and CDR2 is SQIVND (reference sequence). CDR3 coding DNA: TGTGCCAGTAGTGCTGGGACTAGCGGGAGAAATGAGCAGTTCTTC. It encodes CASSAGTSGRNEQFF. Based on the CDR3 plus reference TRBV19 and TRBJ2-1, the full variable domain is DGGITQSPKYLFRKEGQNVTLSCEQNLNHDAMYWYRQDPGQGLRLIYYSQIVNDFQKGDIAEGYSVSREKKESFPLTVTSAQKNPTAFYLCASSAGTSGRNEQFFGPGTRLTVL.

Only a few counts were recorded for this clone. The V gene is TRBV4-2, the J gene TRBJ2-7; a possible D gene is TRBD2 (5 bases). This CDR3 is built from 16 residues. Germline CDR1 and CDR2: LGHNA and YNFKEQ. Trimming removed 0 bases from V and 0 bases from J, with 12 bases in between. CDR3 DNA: TGTGCCAGCAGCCAAGATCTCGGGGAAAGCTCCTACGAGCAGTACTTC. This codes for CASSQDLGESSYEQYF.

CDR3 nucleotides: TGTGCCAGCAGCTTCTTACTTAGCAATCAGCCCCAGCATTTT. This gives the protein CASSFLLSNQPQHF. The chain uses TRBV7-9 and TRBJ1-5; no clear D. Germline loops: CDR1 SEHNR, CDR2 FQNEAQ (reference sequence). The V end lost 3 bases, the J end lost 0 bases, and 6 bases lay between the germline ends. The CDR3 has 14 amino acids.

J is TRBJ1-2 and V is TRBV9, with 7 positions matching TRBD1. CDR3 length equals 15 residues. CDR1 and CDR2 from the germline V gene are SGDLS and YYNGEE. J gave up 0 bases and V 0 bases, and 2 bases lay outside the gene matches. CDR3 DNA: TGTGCCAGCAGCGTAGAGGGGGCCTCTAACTATGGCTACACCTTC. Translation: CASSVEGASNYGYTF.

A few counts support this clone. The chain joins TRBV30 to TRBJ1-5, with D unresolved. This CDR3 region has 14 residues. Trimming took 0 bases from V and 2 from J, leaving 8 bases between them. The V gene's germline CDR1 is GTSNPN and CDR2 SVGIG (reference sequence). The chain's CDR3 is CAWSVSGGNQPQHF. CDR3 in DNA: TGTGCCTGGAGTGTCAGCGGGGGCAATCAGCCCCAGCATTTT.

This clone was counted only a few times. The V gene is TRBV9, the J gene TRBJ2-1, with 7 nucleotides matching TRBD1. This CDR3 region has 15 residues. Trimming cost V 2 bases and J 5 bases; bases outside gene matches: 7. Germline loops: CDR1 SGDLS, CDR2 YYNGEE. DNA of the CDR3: TGTGCCAGCAGCGTTTCGGGACAGAGAGACAATGAGCAGTTCTTC. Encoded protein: CASSVSGQRDNEQFF.

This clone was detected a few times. CDR3 sequence reads: CASSPGTGGAGGELFF. The CDR3 nucleotides are TGTGCCAGCTCACCCGGGACAGGGGGCGCCGGCGGGGAGCTGTTTTTT. This chain joins TRBV18 and TRBJ2-2; TRBD1 matches at 12 bases. The CDR3 runs 16 residues. V lost 3 bases, J lost 7 bases, and 6 bases stayed unmatched. Germline V CDR1 and CDR2: KGHSH, LQKENI.